Listed here are 21 T cell receptor beta chains from one sample, sequenced in a study of PD-1 blockade in mismatch repair-deficient tumors (dated by TCRdb to 2017 to 2019). Library generation was performed with the immunoSEQ multiplex PCR assay. TCRdb obtained this table from immuneACCESS and retained in-frame rearrangements with V and J assigned. These tables miss some clones; where compared with another copy, unresolved V genes account for less than half of the shortfall, and the remainder is unexplained. This sample has 50,000 or so clones in its table, and more than 65% of those were observed once. The ten largest clones add up to about 8.1% of the sample. Sample: peripheral blood, taken 20 weeks after starting pembrolizumab. Receptors were obtained from an adult with mismatch repair-deficient cancer.

This chain joins TRBV5-1 and TRBJ2-2; D may be TRBD1 (7 bases). Trimming took off 2 bases at V and 2 bases at J, with 13 bases between the two ends. In germline, CDR1 is SGHRS, CDR2 YFSETQ. The CDR3 consists of 16 residues. This CDR3 is CASSFQTGTNTGELFF. The CDR3 region has the DNA TGCGCCAGCAGCTTCCAGACAGGGACTAACACCGGGGAGCTGTTTTTT.

This chain joins TRBV11-2 and TRBJ2-3; the match to TRBD2 covers 9 bases. J was trimmed by 4 bases and V by 5 bases; bases with no gene match: 7. Germline assignment: CDR1 SGHAT and CDR2 FQNNGV. The CDR3 spans 15 residues. The CDR3 sequence: CASSPGTSLPDTQYF. CDR3 nucleotide sequence: TGTGCCAGCAGCCCCGGGACTAGCTTACCAGATACGCAGTATTTT.

This clone showed up just a few times. The chain has TRBV5-4 and TRBJ2-7; D tentatively reads TRBD1 or TRBD2 (5 bases each). This CDR3 comprises 13 residues. Trimming stripped 9 bases from V and 0 bases from J, with 13 bases between. Germline V gene lookup returns CDR1 SGHNT and CDR2 YYREEE (reference sequence). CDR3 DNA: TGTGCCACGGGACGTAGGAGCTCCTACGAGCAGTACTTC. Encoded protein: CATGRRSSYEQYF.

V usage is TRBV6-6 and J usage is TRBJ2-7, with 8 nucleotides matching TRBD2. J was trimmed by 5 bases and V by 5 bases; bases with no gene match: 5. CDR1 and CDR2 (germline): MNHNY, SVGAGI (reference sequence). The CDR3 covers 13 residues. The CDR3 nucleotides read TGTGCCAGCAGTCCCTTAGCGGGAAACGAGCAGTACTTC. Its translation: CASSPLAGNEQYF.

The chain combines TRBV7-9 with TRBJ1-1; no clear D gene. This CDR3 region has 13 residues. Germline CDR1 is SEHNR and CDR2 is FQNEAQ (reference sequence). Trimming shortened V by 1 base and J by 1 base, and 4 bases separated the two germline ends. CDR3 loop: CASSLEQNTEAFF. The CDR3 DNA sequence: TGTGCCAGCAGCTTAGAACAGAACACTGAAGCTTTCTTT. The entire variable domain, with the rest obtained from reference TRBV7-9 and TRBJ1-1, is as follows: DTGVSQNPRHKITKRGQNVTFRCDPISEHNRLYWYRQTLGQGPEFLTYFQNEAQLEKSRLLSDRFSAERPKGSFSTLEIQRTEQGDSAMYLCASSLEQNTEAFFGQGTRLTVV.

V and J are TRBV6-5 and TRBJ2-7, with 7 bases that match TRBD1. Germline V gene data show CDR1 as MNHEY and CDR2 as SVGAGI. The CDR3 spans 14 residues. V lost 6 bases, J lost 0 bases, and 5 bases stayed unmatched. The CDR3, as DNA: TGTGCCAGCAGCCTGGGACAGAGCTCCTACGAGCAGTACTTC. It yields the protein CASSLGQSSYEQYF.

The chain couples TRBV14 to TRBJ2-1; D might be TRBD2 (6 bases). V was pared by 1 base and J by 4 bases, with 11 bases between. CDR3 length: 15 residues. Germline CDR1 is SGHDN and CDR2 is FVKESK. This CDR3 reads CASSQGDLLYNEQFF. DNA of the CDR3: TGTGCCAGCAGCCAAGGGGACTTGCTTTACAATGAGCAGTTCTTC.

This chain connects TRBV5-4 to TRBJ2-3; 8 nucleotides agree with TRBD2. After removal of 2 bases from V and 3 bases from J, the junction contained 8 bases not matched to a gene. The CDR3 is 16 amino acids. The V gene's germline CDR1 is SGHNT and CDR2 YYREEE (reference sequence). The CDR3 DNA follows: TGTGCCAGCAGCTTTACGGGAGGGCCGGGGACAGATACGCAGTATTTT. Amino acid sequence: CASSFTGGPGTDTQYF. The whole variable domain, remainder taken from reference TRBV5-4 and TRBJ2-3, is ETGVTQSPTHLIKTRGQQVTLRCSSQSGHNTVSWYQQALGQGPQFIFQYYREEENGRGNFPPRFSGLQFPNYSSELNVNALELDDSALYLCASSFTGGPGTDTQYFGPGTRLTVL.

The chain employs TRBV11-3 and TRBJ2-3, with 14 bases identical to TRBD2. V lost 5 bases to trimming and J lost 4 bases; unmatched junction nucleotides: 2. CDR1 and CDR2 (germline): SGHNT, YENEEA. The CDR3 is made up of 15 amino acids. For the CDR3, the DNA is TGTGCCAGCAGCCGGGGACTAGCGGGAGCAGATACGCAGTATTTT. Translating it yields CASSRGLAGADTQYF.

The CDR3 DNA follows: TGTGCCAGCAGCTCCCGAGGCACAGATACGCAGTATTTT. Residues: CASSSRGTDTQYF. This chain links TRBV11-3 with TRBJ2-3; no definite D call. Trimming stripped 4 bases from V and 1 base from J, with 6 bases between. This CDR3 has 13 residues. Germline lookup yields CDR1 SGHNT and CDR2 YENEEA.

The gene calls are TRBV7-8 and TRBJ2-7; 8 nucleotides line up with TRBD1. V was pared by 1 base and J by 4 bases, with 6 bases of the junction left unmatched. The CDR3 consists of 15 residues. Germline assignment: CDR1 SGHVS and CDR2 FQNEAQ. The CDR3 nucleotides read TGTGCCAGCAGCTTAGGGTGGCAGGGGGCTTACGAGCAGTACTTC. Protein: CASSLGWQGAYEQYF. The variable domain in full, with the rest retrieved from reference TRBV7-8 and TRBJ2-7, is GAGVSQSPRYKVAKRGQDVALRCDPISGHVSLFWYQQALGQGPEFLTYFQNEAQLDKSGLPSDRFFAERPEGSVSTLKIQRTQQEDSAVYLCASSLGWQGAYEQYFGPGTRLTVT.

The rearrangement uses TRBV5-1 and TRBJ2-2, with TRBD2 identical over 10 bases. Looked up from germline, CDR1 is SGHRS and CDR2 is YFSETQ. V was clipped by 0 bases and J by 1 base; unmatched bases: 6. This CDR3 has 18 amino acids. CDR3 DNA: TGCGCCAGCAGCTTGGCCGCTAGCGGGAGACAGAACACCGGGGAGCTGTTTTTT. Encoded protein: CASSLAASGRQNTGELFF.

This chain links TRBV6-5 with TRBJ2-2; TRBD1 aligns across 7 bases. The CDR3 runs to 15 residues. Germline values: CDR1 MNHEY, CDR2 SVGAGI. V shed 6 bases, J shed 2 bases, and the junction held 6 bases outside the gene matches. CDR3 loop: CASRVQGLNTGELFF. The DNA of the CDR3 is TGTGCCAGCAGGGTACAGGGGCTTAACACCGGGGAGCTGTTTTTT.

The chain uses TRBV7-9 and TRBJ1-2; 9 nucleotides agree with TRBD1. Trimming removed 7 bases from V and 4 bases from J; junction bases left unmatched: 7. The CDR3 covers 14 residues. Germline CDR1 reads SEHNR; CDR2 reads FQNEAQ (reference sequence). CDR3 protein: CASTPGQGTYGYTF. The DNA of the CDR3 is TGTGCCAGCACCCCGGGACAGGGAACCTATGGCTACACCTTC. Supplemented by reference TRBV7-9 and TRBJ1-2, the full variable domain reads DTGVSQNPRHKITKRGQNVTFRCDPISEHNRLYWYRQTLGQGPEFLTYFQNEAQLEKSRLLSDRFSAERPKGSFSTLEIQRTEQGDSAMYLCASTPGQGTYGYTFGSGTRLTVV.

This clone was detected only a few times. The chain is built from TRBV9 and TRBJ2-4; no definite D call. Trimming removed 0 bases from V and 8 bases from J, with 15 bases in between. CDR3 length: 15 residues. The germline gives CDR1 SGDLS, CDR2 YYNGEE. CDR3 sequence: CASSVDPLPSDIQYF. The CDR3 DNA follows: TGTGCCAGCAGCGTAGACCCCCTTCCGTCGGACATTCAGTACTTC.

This clone was found once. This rearrangement joins TRBV7-6 to TRBJ2-5; D perhaps matches TRBD2 (5 bases). Germline V CDR1 and CDR2: SGHVS, FNYEAQ. This CDR3 has 14 amino acids. Trimming pared 5 bases from V and 1 base from J, leaving 11 bases between. For the CDR3, the DNA is TGTGCCAGCAGCGCCTACCGGGGCCAAGAGACCCAGTACTTC. This translates into CASSAYRGQETQYF.

CDR3 in DNA: TGTGCCAGCAGCCTTCGGACAGGGGGTATCACTGAAGCTTTCTTT. Translation: CASSLRTGGITEAFF. The chain joins TRBV14 to TRBJ1-1; 10 bases agree with TRBD1. Germline loops: CDR1 SGHDN, CDR2 FVKESK. Losses at the gene ends were 4 bases for V and 4 bases for J; bases not matched to a gene: 6. This CDR3 comprises 15 residues.

The chain has TRBV5-1 and TRBJ1-1, with TRBD1 as a possible D gene (5 bases). Germline V gives CDR1 SGHRS, CDR2 YFSETQ. There are 17 residues in the CDR3. The V and J ends lost 4 bases and 5 bases respectively, with 24 bases between them. The CDR3 is CASSITGTLTRRTEAFF. CDR3 DNA: TGCGCCAGCAGCATCACCGGGACGTTGACCAGAAGGACTGAAGCTTTCTTT.

The CDR3 is CAWSGGQAEAFF. The CDR3 DNA sequence: TGTGCCTGGAGTGGCGGCCAGGCTGAAGCTTTCTTT. This chain uses TRBV30 with TRBJ1-1; D is undetermined. V lost 1 base to trimming and J lost 6 bases, with 9 bases between them. CDR3 length: 12 residues. Germline V gene sequence: CDR1 GTSNPN, CDR2 SVGIG (reference sequence).

About this clone: The same CDR3 arises from other DNA sequences in this sample as well. The CDR3 DNA reads TGTGCCTGGAGTGACAGCAATCAGCCCCAGCATTTT. This sequence encodes CAWSDSNQPQHF. The chain combines TRBV30 with TRBJ1-5; D gene uncertain. With 1 base removed from V and 1 base from J, the gap between germline ends came to 2 bases. This CDR3 is built from 12 residues. CDR1 is GTSNPN, CDR2 SVGIG, per germline (reference sequence). The whole variable domain, filled in from reference TRBV30 and TRBJ1-5, reads SQTIHQWPATLVQPVGSPLSLECTVEGTSNPNLYWYRQAAGRGLQLLFYSVGIGQISSEVPQNLSASRPQDRQFILSSKKLLLSDSGFYLCAWSDSNQPQHFGDGTRLSIL.

This clone appeared once. The chain has TRBV6-5 and TRBJ1-5; D perhaps matches TRBD1 (6 bases). V was clipped by 0 bases and J by 9 bases, with 9 bases between them. CDR1 is MNHEY, CDR2 SVGAGI, per germline. The CDR3 runs 13 residues. The CDR3 DNA sequence: TGTGCCAGCAGTTACTCTTCACAGGGGCCCCAGCATTTT. This translates into CASSYSSQGPQHF.